The present entry profiles one TCR beta chain with its context. The CDR3 totals 12 residues. Between the trimmed V and J ends, which lost 5 bases and 4 bases, there was a span of 8 bases. In germline, CDR1 is SGHAT, CDR2 FQDESV (reference sequence). Profiled with immunoSEQ multiplex PCR; TCRdb holds only in-frame clones, not every one. Of about 170,000 clones in the sample, about 88% were seen once. The data were taken from a study of blood T cell repertoires in COVID-19. The receptor was isolated from a man aged 50 to 59 who had recovered from COVID-19. The chain is built from TRBV11-1 and TRBJ1-1; D might be TRBD1 (6 bases). Sequenced sample: peripheral blood. DNA of the CDR3: TGTGCCAGCAGCCGGACAGCCACTGAAGCTTTCTTT. Translation gives CASSRTATEAFF.